This T cell receptor (beta chain) was retrieved from a study of STAT5B mutations in CD4+ large granular lymphocyte leukemia. Assay: immunoSEQ multiplex PCR; the TCRdb copy retains only in-frame clones and omits some. The sample consists of 32,000 or so clones, around 85% of them appearing once. CDR1 and CDR2 (germline): LGHNA, YNFKEQ. Trimming pared 1 base from V and 4 bases from J, leaving 8 bases between. The CDR3 spans 14 residues. The genes are TRBV4-2 and TRBJ1-5; D is unresolved. The source material was CD4+ T cells from blood buffy coats. This receptor was identified in a human donor in good health. DNA of the CDR3: TGTGCCAGCAGCCAAGTTAGGCGAAATCAGCCCCAGCATTTT. It yields the protein CASSQVRRNQPQHF.